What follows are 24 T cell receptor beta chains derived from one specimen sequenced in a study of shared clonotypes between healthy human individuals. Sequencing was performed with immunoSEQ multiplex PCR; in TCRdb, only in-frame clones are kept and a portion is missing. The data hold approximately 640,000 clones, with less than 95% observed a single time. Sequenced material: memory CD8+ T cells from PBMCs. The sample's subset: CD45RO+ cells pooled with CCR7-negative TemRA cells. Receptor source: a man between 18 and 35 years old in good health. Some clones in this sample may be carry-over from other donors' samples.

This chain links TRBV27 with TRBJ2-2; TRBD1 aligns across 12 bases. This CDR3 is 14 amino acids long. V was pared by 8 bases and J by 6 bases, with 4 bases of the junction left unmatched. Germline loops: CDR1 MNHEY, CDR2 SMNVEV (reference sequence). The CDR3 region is CASRGQGAPGELFF. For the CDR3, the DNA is TGTGCCAGCCGGGGACAGGGGGCTCCCGGGGAGCTGTTTTTT.

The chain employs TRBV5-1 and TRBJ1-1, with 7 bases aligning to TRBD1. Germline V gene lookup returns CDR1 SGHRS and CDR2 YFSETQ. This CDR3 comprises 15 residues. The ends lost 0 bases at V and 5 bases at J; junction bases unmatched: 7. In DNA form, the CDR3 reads TGCGCCAGCAGCTTGGTAGAGTCAGGGGGGACTGAAGCTTTCTTT. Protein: CASSLVESGGTEAFF.

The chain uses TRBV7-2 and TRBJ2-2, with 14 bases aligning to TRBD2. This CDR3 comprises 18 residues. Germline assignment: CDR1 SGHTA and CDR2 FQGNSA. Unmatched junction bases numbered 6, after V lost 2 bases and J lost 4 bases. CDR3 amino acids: CASSLPGLAGVGTGELFF. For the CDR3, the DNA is TGTGCCAGCAGCTTACCGGGACTAGCGGGAGTAGGCACCGGGGAGCTGTTTTTT.

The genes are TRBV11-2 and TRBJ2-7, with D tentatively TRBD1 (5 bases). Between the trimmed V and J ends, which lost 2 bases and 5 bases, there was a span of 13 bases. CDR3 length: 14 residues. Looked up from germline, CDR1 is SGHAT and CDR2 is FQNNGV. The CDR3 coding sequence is TGTGCCAGCAGCTTAAAACGAATAGGGGACGAGCAGTACTTC. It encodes CASSLKRIGDEQYF.

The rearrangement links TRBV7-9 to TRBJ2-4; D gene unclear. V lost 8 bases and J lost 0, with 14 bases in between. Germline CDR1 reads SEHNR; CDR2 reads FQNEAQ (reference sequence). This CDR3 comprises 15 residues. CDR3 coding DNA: TGTGCCAGCGGCATAGGACCGCTAGCCAAAAACATTCAGTACTTC. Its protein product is CASGIGPLAKNIQYF.

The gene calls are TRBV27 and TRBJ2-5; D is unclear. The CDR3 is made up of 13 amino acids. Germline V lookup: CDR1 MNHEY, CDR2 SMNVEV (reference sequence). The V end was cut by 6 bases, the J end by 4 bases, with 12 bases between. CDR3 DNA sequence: TGTGCCAGCAGCCCCCTAGTACGAGAGACCCAGTACTTC. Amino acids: CASSPLVRETQYF.

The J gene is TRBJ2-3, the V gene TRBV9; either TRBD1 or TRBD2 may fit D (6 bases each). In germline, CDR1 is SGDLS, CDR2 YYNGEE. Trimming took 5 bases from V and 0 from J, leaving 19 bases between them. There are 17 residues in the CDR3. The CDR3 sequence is CASSIAGGQTSTDTQYF. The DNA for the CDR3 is TGTGCCAGCAGTATTGCCGGGGGACAAACTAGCACAGATACGCAGTATTTT. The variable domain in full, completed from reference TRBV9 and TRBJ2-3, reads DSGVTQTPKHLITATGQRVTLRCSPRSGDLSVYWYQQSLDQGLQFLIQYYNGEERAKGNILERFSAQQFPDLHSELNLSSLELGDSALYFCASSIAGGQTSTDTQYFGPGTRLTVL.

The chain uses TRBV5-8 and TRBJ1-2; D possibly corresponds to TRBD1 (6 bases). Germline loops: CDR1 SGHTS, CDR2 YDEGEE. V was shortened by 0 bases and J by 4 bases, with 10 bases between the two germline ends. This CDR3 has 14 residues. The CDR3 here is CASSLEGEVYGYTF. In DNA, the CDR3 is TGTGCCAGCAGCTTGGAGGGGGAGGTCTATGGCTACACCTTC. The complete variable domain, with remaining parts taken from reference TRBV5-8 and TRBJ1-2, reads EAGVTQSPTHLIKTRGQQATLRCSPISGHTSVYWYQQALGLGLQFLLWYDEGEERNRGNFPPRFSGRQFPNYSSELNVNALELEDSALYLCASSLEGEVYGYTFGSGTRLTVV.

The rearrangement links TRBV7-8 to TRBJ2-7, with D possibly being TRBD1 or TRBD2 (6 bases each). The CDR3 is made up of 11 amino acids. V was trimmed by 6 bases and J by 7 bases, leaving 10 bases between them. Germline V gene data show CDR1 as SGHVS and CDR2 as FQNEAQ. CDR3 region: CASSQGGEQYF. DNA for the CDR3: TGTGCCAGCAGTCAAGGGGGGGAGCAGTACTTC.

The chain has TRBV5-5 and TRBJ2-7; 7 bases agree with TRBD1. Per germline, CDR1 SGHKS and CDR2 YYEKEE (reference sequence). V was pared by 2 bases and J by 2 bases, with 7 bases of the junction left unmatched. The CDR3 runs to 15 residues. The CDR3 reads CASSLDRQGPYEQYF. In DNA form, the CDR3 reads TGTGCCAGCAGCTTAGATCGACAGGGACCCTACGAGCAGTACTTC.

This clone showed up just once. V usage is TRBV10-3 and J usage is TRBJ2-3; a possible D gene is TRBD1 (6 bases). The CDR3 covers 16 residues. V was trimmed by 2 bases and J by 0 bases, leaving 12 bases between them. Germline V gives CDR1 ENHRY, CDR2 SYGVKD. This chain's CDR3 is CAISEQQGISTDTQYF. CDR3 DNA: TGTGCCATCAGTGAGCAACAGGGTATTAGCACAGATACGCAGTATTTT.

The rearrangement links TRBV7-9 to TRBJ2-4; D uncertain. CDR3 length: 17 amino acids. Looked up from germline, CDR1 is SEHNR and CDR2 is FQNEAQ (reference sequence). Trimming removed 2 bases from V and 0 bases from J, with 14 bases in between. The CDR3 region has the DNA TGTGCCAGCAGCTTACCACTTACGACGCTAGCCAAAAACATTCAGTACTTC. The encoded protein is CASSLPLTTLAKNIQYF.

DNA for the CDR3: TGCGCCAGCAGTGGGTCGGGCAAAGCCAAAAACATTCAGTACTTC. Encoded protein: CASSGSGKAKNIQYF. The chain uses TRBV23-1 and TRBJ2-4; no clear D. TRBV23-1 is labeled an ORF, and its function is uncertain. With 5 bases removed from V and 0 bases from J, the gap between germline ends came to 11 bases. CDR3 size: 15 residues.

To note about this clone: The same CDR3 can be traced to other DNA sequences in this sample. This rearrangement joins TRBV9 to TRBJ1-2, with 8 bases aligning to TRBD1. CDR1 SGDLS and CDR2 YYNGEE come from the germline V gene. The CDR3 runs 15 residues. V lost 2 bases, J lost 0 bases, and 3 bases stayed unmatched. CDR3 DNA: TGTGCCAGCAGCGTGGGACAGGCTTCTAACTATGGCTACACCTTC. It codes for CASSVGQASNYGYTF.

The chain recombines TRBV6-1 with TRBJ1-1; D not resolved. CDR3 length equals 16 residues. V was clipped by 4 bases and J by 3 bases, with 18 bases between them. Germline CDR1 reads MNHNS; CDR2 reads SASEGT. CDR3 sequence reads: CASSAQAGSGDTEAFF. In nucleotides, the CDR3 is TGTGCCAGCAGTGCGCAGGCTGGGTCAGGAGACACTGAAGCTTTCTTT.

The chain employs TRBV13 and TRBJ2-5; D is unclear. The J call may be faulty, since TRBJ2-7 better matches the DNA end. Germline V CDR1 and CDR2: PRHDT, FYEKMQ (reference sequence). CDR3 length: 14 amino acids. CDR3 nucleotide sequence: TGTGCCAGCAGCTCTCGACTGACAACCTACGAGCAGTACTTC. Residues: CASSSRLTTYEQYF.

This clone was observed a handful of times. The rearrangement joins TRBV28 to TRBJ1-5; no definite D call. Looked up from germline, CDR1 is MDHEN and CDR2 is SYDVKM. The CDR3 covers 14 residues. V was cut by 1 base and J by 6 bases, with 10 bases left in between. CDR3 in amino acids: CASSLSGIRQPQHF. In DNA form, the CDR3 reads TGTGCCAGCAGTTTATCGGGGATCCGTCAGCCCCAGCATTTT.

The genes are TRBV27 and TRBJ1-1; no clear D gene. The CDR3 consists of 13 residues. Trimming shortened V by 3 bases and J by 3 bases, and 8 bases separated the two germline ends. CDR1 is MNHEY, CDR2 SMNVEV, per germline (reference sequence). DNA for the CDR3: TGTGCCAGCAGTTTCTCGTCGCACACTGAAGCTTTCTTT. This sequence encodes CASSFSSHTEAFF.

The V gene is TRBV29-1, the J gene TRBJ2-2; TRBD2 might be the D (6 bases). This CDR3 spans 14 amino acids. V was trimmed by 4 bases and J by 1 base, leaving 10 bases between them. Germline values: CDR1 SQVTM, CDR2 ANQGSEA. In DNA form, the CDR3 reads TGCAGCGTTGCCGTTAGCGGGAACACCGGGGAGCTGTTTTTT. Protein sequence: CSVAVSGNTGELFF.

CDR3 bases: TGCAGCGCCCGAGGGGGCGCGGATGGCTACACCTTC. It is translated as CSARGGADGYTF. The V gene is TRBV29-1, the J gene TRBJ1-2, with TRBD1 matching over 7 bases. This CDR3 has 12 amino acids. J gave up 6 bases and V 7 bases, and 8 bases lay outside the gene matches. Germline CDR1 reads SQVTM; CDR2 reads ANQGSEA.

The CDR3 DNA sequence: TGTGCCAGCAGCTCTGGACAGGGAGACCCCTACGAGCAGTACTTC. Translated: CASSSGQGDPYEQYF. This rearrangement joins TRBV7-9 to TRBJ2-7; 8 nucleotides agree with TRBD1. Germline V gives CDR1 SEHNR, CDR2 FQNEAQ (reference sequence). J gave up 2 bases and V 4 bases, and 7 bases lay outside the gene matches. This CDR3 spans 15 amino acids.

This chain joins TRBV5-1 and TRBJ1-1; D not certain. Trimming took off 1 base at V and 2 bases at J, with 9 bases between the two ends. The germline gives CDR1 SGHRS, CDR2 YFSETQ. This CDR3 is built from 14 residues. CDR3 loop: CASSLWQTNTEAFF. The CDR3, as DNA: TGCGCCAGCAGCTTGTGGCAAACCAACACTGAAGCTTTCTTT.

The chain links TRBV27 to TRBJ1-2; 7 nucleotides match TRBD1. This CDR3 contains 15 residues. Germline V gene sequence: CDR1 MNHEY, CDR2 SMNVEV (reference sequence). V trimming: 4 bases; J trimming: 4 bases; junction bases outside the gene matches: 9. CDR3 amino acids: CASSSYTGDSYGYTF. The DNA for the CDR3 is TGTGCCAGCAGTTCATATACAGGGGACAGCTATGGCTACACCTTC.

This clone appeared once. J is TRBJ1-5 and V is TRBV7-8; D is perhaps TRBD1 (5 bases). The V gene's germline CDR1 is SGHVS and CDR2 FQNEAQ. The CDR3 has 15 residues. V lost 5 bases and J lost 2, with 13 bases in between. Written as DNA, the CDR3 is TGTGCCAGCAGCCCTACCGGGGGGGGCAATCAGCCCCAGCATTTT. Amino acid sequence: CASSPTGGGNQPQHF.